The sequence of this T cell receptor (beta chain) was determined in a study of blood T cell repertoires in COVID-19. The wider study: The study drew acute and convalescent COVID-19 samples from the United States, Italy and Spain.

The protocol was immunoSEQ multiplex PCR, while the TCRdb copy is restricted to in-frame clones and leaves out a portion. The table has 150,000 to 180,000 clones, approximately 78% seen once. Germline V lookup: CDR1 SGHNT, CDR2 YENEEA. CDR3 size: 14 residues. V lost 0 bases, J lost 7 bases, and 5 bases stayed unmatched. The sample was peripheral blood. This receptor was obtained from an elderly man with acute or convalescent COVID-19. The chain employs TRBV11-3 and TRBJ2-5; 7 bases are shared with TRBD1. CDR3 nucleotides: TGTGCCAGCAGCTTAGATACAGGGGCTGGGACCCAGTACTTC. Protein sequence: CASSLDTGAGTQYF.